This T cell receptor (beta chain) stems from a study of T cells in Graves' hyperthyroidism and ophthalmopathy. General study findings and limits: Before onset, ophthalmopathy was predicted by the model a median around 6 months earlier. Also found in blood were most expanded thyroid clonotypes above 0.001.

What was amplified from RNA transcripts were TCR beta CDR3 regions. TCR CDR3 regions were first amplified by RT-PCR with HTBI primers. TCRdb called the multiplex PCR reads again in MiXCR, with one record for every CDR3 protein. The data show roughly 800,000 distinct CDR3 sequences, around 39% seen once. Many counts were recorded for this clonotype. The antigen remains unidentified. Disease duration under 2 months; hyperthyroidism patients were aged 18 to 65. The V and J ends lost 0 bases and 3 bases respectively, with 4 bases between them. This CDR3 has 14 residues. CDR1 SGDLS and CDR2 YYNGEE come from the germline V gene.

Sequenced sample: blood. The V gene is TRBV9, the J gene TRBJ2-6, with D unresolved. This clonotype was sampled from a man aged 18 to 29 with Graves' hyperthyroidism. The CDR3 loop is CASSVEHGANVLTF. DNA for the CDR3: TGTGCCAGCAGCGTAGAACATGGGGCCAACGTCCTGACTTTC.